Listed below are T cell receptor beta chains from one sample, sequenced in a study of T cells in Graves' hyperthyroidism and ophthalmopathy. TCRdb processed the multiplex PCR reads anew with MiXCR; each CDR3 protein has one entry. In the table there are roughly 580,000 distinct CDR3 sequences, around 14% of which are singletons. The sample was blood. These receptors all stem from a woman in her 30s with Graves' hyperthyroidism that later progressed to Graves' ophthalmopathy. CDR3s include the opening cysteine and the closing phenylalanine or tryptophan. The D gene is left open where the match is weak. Expanded clones are given a class, and other clones once, few, many or no size at all.

TRBJ1-1	-	-	TRBV20-1	TGCAGTGCTAGGCCCGGGTCCGATCGGGACACTGAAGCTTTCTTT	CSARPGSDRDTEAFF
TRBJ2-7	-	-	TRBV3-1	TGTGCCAGCAGCCTGCCCTTCCGGGAGTCCTCCTACGAGCAGTACTTC	CASSLPFRESSYEQYF
TRBJ2-3	TRBD2	many	TRBV11-3	TGTGCCAGCCGCGAGACTAGCGGCACAGATACGCAGTATTTT	CASRETSGTDTQYF
TRBJ1-5	-	few	TRBV19	TGTGCCAGTAGTAGAGCAGTGGACAATCAGCCCCAGCATTTT	CASSRAVDNQPQHF
TRBJ2-5	-	-	TRBV24-1	TGTGCCACCAGTGATTTAAGGGCAGGGACGGCGTACCAAGAGACCCAGTACTTC	CATSDLRAGTAYQETQYF
TRBJ2-3	TRBD2	many	TRBV28	TGTGCCAGCAGTCCGCGACTAGCGGGAGAGGCAGATACGCAGTATTTT	CASSPRLAGEADTQYF
TRBJ1-3	-	many	TRBV20-1	TGCAGTGCTAGAGACAACAGACCTGGAAACACCATATATTTT	CSARDNRPGNTIYF
TRBJ2-2	-	-	TRBV5-1	TGCGCCAGCAGCTTCGCCGGGGGAGTCGGGGAGCTGTTTTTT	CASSFAGGVGELFF
TRBJ2-1	-	many	TRBV30	TGTGCCTGGAGTGCAGGGTACTACAATGAGCAGTTCTTC	CAWSAGYYNEQFF
TRBJ2-7	TRBD2	many	TRBV29-1	TGCAGCACAACGCGACTAGCGGGAGGTAACGTGGCCTACGAGCAGTACTTC	CSTTRLAGGNVAYEQYF
TRBJ2-2	-	-	TRBV7-2	TGTGCCAGCAGCGCCCAGCAGGGGCCCCGGGGAGCCATTTTT	CASSAQQGPRGAIF
TRBJ1-1	TRBD1	few	TRBV7-3	TGTGCCAGCAGCTTAACTGGACAGGGGGCAGTGGATGAAGCTTTCTTT	CASSLTGQGAVDEAFF
TRBJ2-7	-	many	TRBV9	TGTGCCAGCAGCGTGGGGGGACAAAGGGTGGGCGAGCAGTACTTC	CASSVGGQRVGEQYF
TRBJ2-1	TRBD2	-	TRBV28	TGTGCCAGCAGTTTACACTGGACTAGCGGCTACAATGAGCAGTTCTTC	CASSLHWTSGYNEQFF
TRBJ2-7	TRBD2	-	TRBV28	TGTGCCAGCAGTTTCCCCTCCGGGACTAGCGGGATAGGAGCCTACGAGCAGTACTTC	CASSFPSGTSGIGAYEQYF
TRBJ1-5	-	many	TRBV27	TGTGCCAGCAGTTTGTATCCCGGGACGGTGAATCAGCCCCAGCATTTT	CASSLYPGTVNQPQHF
TRBJ2-4	-	few	TRBV29-1	TGCAGCGTCAGGGAAGGAGGTGCGCACATTCAGTACTTC	CSVREGGAHIQYF
TRBJ2-6	TRBD1	many	TRBV29-1	TGCAGCGTTGAACACCGGGACAGGGGTTCTGGGGCCAACGTCCTGACTTTC	CSVEHRDRGSGANVLTF
TRBJ2-1	-	many	TRBV28	TGTGCCAGCGCTTCTTCCGGGACAACCTACAATGAGCAGTTCTTC	CASASSGTTYNEQFF
TRBJ1-2	-	few	TRBV11-2	TGTGCCAGCAGCACCACCGGGCGGTATGGCTACACCTTC	CASSTTGRYGYTF